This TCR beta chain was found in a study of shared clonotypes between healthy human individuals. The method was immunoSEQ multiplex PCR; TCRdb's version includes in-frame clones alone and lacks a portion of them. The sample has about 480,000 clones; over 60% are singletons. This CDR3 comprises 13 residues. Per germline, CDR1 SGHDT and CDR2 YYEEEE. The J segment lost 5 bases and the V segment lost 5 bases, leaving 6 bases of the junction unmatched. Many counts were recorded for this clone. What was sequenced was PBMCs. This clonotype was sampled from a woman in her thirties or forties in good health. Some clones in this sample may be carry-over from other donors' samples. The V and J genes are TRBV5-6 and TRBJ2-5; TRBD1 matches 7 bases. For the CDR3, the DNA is TGTGCCAGCAGTCGGACAGGCTGGGAGACCCAGTACTTC. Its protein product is CASSRTGWETQYF.